The present T cell receptor (beta chain) was sequenced within a study of neurological immune-mediated disorders (dated by TCRdb to the late 2010s). In terms of the full investigation: Peripheral blood TCR-beta repertoires from patients with HTLV-I-associated myelopathy (HAM/TSP), patients with multiple sclerosis, and healthy controls were compared in the study using UMI-based sequencing. The cohort was made up of 68 subjects, consisting of some 15 HAM/TSP patients, around 35 multiple sclerosis patients and around 20 healthy controls. Longitudinal samples, technical triplicates and paired sorted CD4+ and CD8+ T-cell subsets, alongside PBMC samples, were included among the approximately 110 TCR-beta libraries.

This clonotype was picked up many times. This clone's antigen is unknown. No much larger clone exists at a distance of one base, and base qualities are not known. Here is what the overall study found, with its caveats: No identical CDR3 amino acid sequences were found to be shared among expanded clones across subjects, suggesting that TCR-beta repertoires were private in all groups. TCR clonal expansion was highest in HAM/TSP patients and lowest in MS patients, with MS patients falling below even healthy controls.

cDNA was synthesized by template-switch 5'RACE using a primer with a 10-nucleotide random unique molecular identifier that tagged each TCR transcript. Each sequencing run produced over 200 million TCR-beta sequences covering 15-18 subjects. Total RNA was extracted with the RNeasy kit. The KAPA Real-time Library Amplification kit was used to amplify TCR-beta VDJ regions with primers targeting the TCR constant region and the 5'RACE anchor. A first PCR added sample indexes and Illumina adaptors, and a second PCR then raised library yield. After purification with Ampure beads, the TCR product of roughly 650 bp was size-selected on a 2% E-gel SizeSelection system. Before pooling, libraries had their quality checked on a Bioanalyzer, their concentration measured with Qubit, and their quantity determined with the Kapa Library Quantification kit. Libraries were sequenced paired-end 2 x 150 bp on an Illumina HiSeq 2500. To increase sequence diversity, about 23-32% phiX was spiked into each library pool. The authors processed their data as follows. The UMI-based MiGEC pipeline processed quality-filtered reads and removed over 80% of raw TCR sequences during error correction. VDJ genes were aligned to IMGT germline references, and each clonotype was defined by a unique CDR3 amino acid sequence together with V-J genes. Clonal expansion, Shannon diversity and CDR3 relatedness (CalcPairwiseDistances, ClusterSamples) were evaluated with VDJtools, and phylogenetic trees were built with CLCbio workbench. Expanded clones were defined as having at least 8 unique UMIs, based on coefficient-of-variation modelling across technical triplicates. The raw public data were reprocessed by TCRdb itself: fastp quality trimming at Q25, MiXCR clonotype calling, in-frame beta chains only. Identical CDR3 protein sequences are pooled into one entry, listed with their most common genes and DNA. In this record, the V and J calls reflect TCRdb's handling and not the investigators' own analysis. A total of about 38,000 distinct CDR3 sequences appear in this sample, around 7.2% of them only once. The ten biggest clones cover just over 5.5% of the sample.

The CDR3 holds 13 amino acids from the cysteine to the phenylalanine. Of all the DNA, just the CDR3 is kept, 39 bases in frame from base 1. Trimmed from V: 8 bases; trimmed from J: 5 bases; junction bases lacking a gene match: 5. The healthy controls were volunteers from blood banks in Maryland, USA. Sorted-subset TCR libraries were prepared from about a million sorted CD4+ or CD8+ T cells. Peripheral blood was subjected to Ficoll-Hypaque density gradient centrifugation to isolate PBMCs, which were then cryopreserved in liquid nitrogen. Paired sorted CD4+ and CD8+ subsets came from healthy controls, HAM/TSP patients and MS patients.

The clonotype originates from a man aged 50-60 years in good health. Sequencing was carried out using CD4+ T cells from blood. The sequence joins TRBV12-3 or TRBV12-4 to TRBJ2-2; 7 middle bases align to TRBD1. The CDR3 in this case is CASRDRDTGELFF. The DNA reads TGTGCCAGCCGAGACAGGGATACCGGGGAGCTGTTTTTT.